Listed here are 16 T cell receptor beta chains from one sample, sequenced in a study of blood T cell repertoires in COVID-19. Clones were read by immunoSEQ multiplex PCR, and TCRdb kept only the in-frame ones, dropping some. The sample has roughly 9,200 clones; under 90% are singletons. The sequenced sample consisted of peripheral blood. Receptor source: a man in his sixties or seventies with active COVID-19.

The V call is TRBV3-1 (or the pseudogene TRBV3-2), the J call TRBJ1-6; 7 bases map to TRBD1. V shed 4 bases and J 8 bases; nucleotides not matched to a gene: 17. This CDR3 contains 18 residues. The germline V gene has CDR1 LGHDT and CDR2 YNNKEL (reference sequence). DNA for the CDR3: TGTGCCAGCAGCCCTTACCTACGCGAACAGGGGAAAGATTCACCCCTCCACTTT. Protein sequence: CASSPYLREQGKDSPLHF.

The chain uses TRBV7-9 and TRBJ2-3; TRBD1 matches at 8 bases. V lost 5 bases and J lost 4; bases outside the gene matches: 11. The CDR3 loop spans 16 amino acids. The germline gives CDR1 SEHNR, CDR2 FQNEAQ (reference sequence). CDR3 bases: TGTGCCAGCAGCCCCGGGACAGGTTTGGTACCAGATACGCAGTATTTT. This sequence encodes CASSPGTGLVPDTQYF.

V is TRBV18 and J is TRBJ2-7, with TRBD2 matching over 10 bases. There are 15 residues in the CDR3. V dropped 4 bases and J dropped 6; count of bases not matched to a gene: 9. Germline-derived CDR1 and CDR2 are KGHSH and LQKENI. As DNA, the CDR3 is TGTGCCAGCTCACGACAGCCTAGCGGGAGCGGCGAGCAGTACTTC. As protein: CASSRQPSGSGEQYF.

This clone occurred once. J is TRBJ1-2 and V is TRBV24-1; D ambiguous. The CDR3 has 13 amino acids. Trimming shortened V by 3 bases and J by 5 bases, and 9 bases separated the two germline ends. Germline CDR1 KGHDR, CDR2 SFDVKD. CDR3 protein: CATSDGQPYGYTF. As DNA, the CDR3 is TGTGCCACCAGTGATGGGCAGCCTTATGGCTACACCTTC.

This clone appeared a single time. The CDR3, as DNA: TGTGCCAGCTCATTATCCGGGACAGGAGGCAGCAATCAGCCCCAGCATTTT. It yields the protein CASSLSGTGGSNQPQHF. This sequence joins TRBV18 and TRBJ1-5, with 8 bases lining up with TRBD1. CDR1 KGHSH and CDR2 LQKENI come from the germline V gene. The CDR3 is 17 residues long. The V segment lost 5 bases and the J segment 1 base; nucleotides outside the gene matches: 10.

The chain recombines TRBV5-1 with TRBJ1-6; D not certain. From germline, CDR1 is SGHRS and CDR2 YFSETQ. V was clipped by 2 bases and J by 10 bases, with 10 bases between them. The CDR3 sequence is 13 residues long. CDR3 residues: CASSFEGGSPLHF. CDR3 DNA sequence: TGCGCCAGCAGCTTTGAGGGCGGCTCACCCCTCCACTTT.

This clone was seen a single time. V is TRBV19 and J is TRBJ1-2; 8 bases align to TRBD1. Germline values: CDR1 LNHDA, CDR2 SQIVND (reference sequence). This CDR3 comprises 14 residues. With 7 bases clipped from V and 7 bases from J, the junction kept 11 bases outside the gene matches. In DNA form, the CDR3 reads TGTGCCAGTACCCTCTACGGACAGGGCTCTGGCTACACCTTC. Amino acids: CASTLYGQGSGYTF.

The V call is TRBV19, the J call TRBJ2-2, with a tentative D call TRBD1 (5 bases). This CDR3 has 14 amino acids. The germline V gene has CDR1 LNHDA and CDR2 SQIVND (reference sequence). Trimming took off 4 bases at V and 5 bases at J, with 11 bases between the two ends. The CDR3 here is CASSTGAGTGELFF. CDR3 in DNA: TGTGCCAGTAGTACGGGCGCAGGGACCGGGGAGCTGTTTTTT.

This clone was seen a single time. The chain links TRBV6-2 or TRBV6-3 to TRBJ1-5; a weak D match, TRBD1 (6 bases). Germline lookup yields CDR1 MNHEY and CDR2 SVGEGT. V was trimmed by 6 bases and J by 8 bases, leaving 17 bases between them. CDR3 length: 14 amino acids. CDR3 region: CASSKTGYDKPQHF. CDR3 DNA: TGTGCCAGCAGCAAAACAGGGTACGACAAGCCCCAGCATTTT.

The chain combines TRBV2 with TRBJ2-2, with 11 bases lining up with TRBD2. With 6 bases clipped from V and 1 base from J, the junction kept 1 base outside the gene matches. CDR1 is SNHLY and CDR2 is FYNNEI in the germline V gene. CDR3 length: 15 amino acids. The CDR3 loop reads CASRGLAVNTGELFF. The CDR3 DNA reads TGTGCCAGCAGGGGACTAGCGGTGAACACCGGGGAGCTGTTTTTT.

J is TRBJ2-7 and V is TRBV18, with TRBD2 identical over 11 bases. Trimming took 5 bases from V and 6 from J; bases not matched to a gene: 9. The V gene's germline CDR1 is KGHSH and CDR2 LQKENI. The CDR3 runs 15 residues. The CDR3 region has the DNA TGTGCCAGCTCAGAATGGCGAGGGACTAGCGGCGAGCAGTACTTC. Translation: CASSEWRGTSGEQYF.

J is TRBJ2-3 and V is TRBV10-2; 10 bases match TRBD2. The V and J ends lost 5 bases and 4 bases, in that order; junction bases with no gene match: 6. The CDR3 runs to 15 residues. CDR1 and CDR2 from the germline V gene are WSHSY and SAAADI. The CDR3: CASSFLAGGADTQYF. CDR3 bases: TGCGCCAGCAGTTTCTTAGCGGGAGGAGCAGATACGCAGTATTTT.

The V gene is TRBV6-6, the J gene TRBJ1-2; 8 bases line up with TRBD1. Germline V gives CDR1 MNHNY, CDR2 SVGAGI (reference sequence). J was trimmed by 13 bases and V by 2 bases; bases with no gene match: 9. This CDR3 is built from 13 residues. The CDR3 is CASSYGAGGDCTF. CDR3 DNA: TGTGCCAGCAGTTACGGGGCAGGGGGCGATTGCACCTTC.

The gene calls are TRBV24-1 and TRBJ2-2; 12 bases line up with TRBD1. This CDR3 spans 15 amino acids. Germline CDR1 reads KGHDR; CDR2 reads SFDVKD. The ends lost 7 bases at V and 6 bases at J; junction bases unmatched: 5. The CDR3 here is CATRGGQGASGELFF. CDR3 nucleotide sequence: TGTGCCACCAGGGGGGGACAGGGGGCGTCCGGGGAGCTGTTTTTT.

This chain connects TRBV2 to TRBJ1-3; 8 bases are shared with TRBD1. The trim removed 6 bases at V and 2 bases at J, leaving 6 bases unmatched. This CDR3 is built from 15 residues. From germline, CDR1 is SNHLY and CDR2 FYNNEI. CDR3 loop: CASRTDRAAGNTIYF. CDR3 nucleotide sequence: TGTGCCAGCAGGACGGACAGGGCGGCTGGAAACACCATATATTTT.

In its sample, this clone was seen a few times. CDR3 DNA: TGTGCCAGCAGCCCCGGGGGCGGGAGGGCATCCTACAATGAGCAGTTCTTC. Its protein is CASSPGGGRASYNEQFF. The J gene is TRBJ2-1, the V gene TRBV21-1; the table calls TRBD2, which could not be checked here. TRBV21-1 is labeled a pseudogene. The CDR3 extends over 17 amino acids.